This T cell receptor (beta chain) was sequenced during a study of T-cell memory formation after mild COVID-19. CDR1 MNHEY and CDR2 SVGAGI come from the germline V gene. This CDR3 is built from 13 residues. V was clipped by 4 bases and J by 5 bases, with 8 bases between them. 5'RACE with constant-segment primers yielded barcoded, UMI-tagged TCR alpha and TCR beta cDNA libraries. TCRdb reprocessed the 5' RACE reads with MiXCR, giving one entry per CDR3 protein. The table has hundreds of thousands of distinct CDR3 sequences, 28% seen once. Overall study findings and caveats: Proof of SARS-CoV-2 specificity was absent for the second-wave clones that crested on day 37. Day 15 to 85 contractors were CD4/CD8 balanced; later expanders leaned CD4+.

Concerning this clonotype: Antigen: not known.

The sequenced material came from PBMCs or a T cell subset sorted from them (not recorded which). This sequence originates from an adult woman who had mild COVID-19 (a few samples of this study predate the infection). Cell type and time point are not known. The rearrangement uses TRBV6-5 and TRBJ1-4; D gene unclear. Written as DNA, the CDR3 is TGTGCCAGCAGTTCCCGACGGAATGAAAAACTGTTTTTT. Translation gives CASSSRRNEKLFF.